This record looks at one T cell receptor (beta chain) sequence and its context. CDR3 length: 15 amino acids. J lost 1 base, V lost 5 bases, and 2 bases had no gene match. Germline V CDR1 and CDR2: SGHVS, FNYEAQ. This sample stems from a study of control samples from healthy donors and cancer patients. Measured with immunoSEQ multiplex PCR; TCRdb has only the in-frame clones, and not every one. The table includes over 150,000 clones, approximately 94% detected once. Sequencing was performed on blood. This TCR derives from a woman between 18 and 29 years old in good health. V usage is TRBV7-6 and J usage is TRBJ1-3, with 10 bases aligning to TRBD1. DNA of the CDR3: TGTGCCAGCAGCGGGGGACAGGGGTCTGGAAACACCATATATTTT. It codes for CASSGGQGSGNTIYF.